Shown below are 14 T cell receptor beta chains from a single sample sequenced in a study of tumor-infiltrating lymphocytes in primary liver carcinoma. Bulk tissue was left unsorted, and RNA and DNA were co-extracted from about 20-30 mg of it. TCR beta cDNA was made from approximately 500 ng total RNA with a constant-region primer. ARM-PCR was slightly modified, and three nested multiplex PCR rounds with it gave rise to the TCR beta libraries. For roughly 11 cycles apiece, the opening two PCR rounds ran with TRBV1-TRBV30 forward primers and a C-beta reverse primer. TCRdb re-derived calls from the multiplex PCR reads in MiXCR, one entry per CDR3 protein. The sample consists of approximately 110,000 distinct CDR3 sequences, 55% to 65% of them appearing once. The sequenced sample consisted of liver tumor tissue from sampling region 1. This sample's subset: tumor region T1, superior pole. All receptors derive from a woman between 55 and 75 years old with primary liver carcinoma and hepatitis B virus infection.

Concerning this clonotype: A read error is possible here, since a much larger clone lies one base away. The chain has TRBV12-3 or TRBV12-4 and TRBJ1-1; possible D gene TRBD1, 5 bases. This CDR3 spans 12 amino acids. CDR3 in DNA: TGTGTCAGCAGTTCAGGGTACACTGAAGCTTTCTTT. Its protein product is CVSSSGYTEAFF.

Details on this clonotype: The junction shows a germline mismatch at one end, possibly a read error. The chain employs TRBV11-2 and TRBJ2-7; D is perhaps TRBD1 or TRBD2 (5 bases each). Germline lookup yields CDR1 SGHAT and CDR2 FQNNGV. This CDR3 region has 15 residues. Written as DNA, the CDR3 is TGCGCCAGCAGCTTTCTACTGGGACCCTCCTATGAGCAATACTTC. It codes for CASSFLLGPSYEQYF.

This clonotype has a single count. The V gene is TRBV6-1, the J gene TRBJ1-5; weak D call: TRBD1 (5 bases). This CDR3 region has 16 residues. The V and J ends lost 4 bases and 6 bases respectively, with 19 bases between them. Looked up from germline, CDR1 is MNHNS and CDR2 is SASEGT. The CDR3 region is CASSGARGGGSQPQHF. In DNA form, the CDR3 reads TGTGCCAGCAGTGGGGCCCGGGGGGGAGGAAGTCAGCCCCAGCATTTT.

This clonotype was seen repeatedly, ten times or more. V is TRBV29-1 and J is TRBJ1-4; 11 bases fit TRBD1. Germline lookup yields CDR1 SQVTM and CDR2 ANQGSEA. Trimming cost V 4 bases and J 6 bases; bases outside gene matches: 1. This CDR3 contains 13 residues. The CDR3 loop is CSVGTGGDEKLFF. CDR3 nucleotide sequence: TGCAGCGTTGGGACAGGGGGCGATGAAAAACTGTTTTTT.

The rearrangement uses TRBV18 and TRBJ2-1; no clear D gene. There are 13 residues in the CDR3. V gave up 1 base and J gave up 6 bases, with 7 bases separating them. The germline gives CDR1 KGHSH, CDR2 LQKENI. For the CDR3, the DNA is TGTGCCAGCTCACCACTAGTAGTCAATGAGCAGTTCTTC. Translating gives CASSPLVVNEQFF.

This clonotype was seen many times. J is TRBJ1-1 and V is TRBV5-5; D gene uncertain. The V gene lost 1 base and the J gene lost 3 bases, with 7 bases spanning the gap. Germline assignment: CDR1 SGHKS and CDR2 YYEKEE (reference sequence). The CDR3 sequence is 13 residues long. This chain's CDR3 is CASSLMSHTEAFF. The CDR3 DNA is TGTGCCAGCAGCTTGATGAGCCACACTGAAGCTTTCTTT.

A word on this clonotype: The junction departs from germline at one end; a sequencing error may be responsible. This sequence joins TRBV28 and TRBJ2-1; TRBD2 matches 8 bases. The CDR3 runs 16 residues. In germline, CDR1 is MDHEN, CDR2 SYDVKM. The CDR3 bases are TGTGTCAGCAGTTACCCTGGGACTAGTCATCCCAGAGGGCAGTTCTTC. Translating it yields CVSSYPGTSHPRGQFF.

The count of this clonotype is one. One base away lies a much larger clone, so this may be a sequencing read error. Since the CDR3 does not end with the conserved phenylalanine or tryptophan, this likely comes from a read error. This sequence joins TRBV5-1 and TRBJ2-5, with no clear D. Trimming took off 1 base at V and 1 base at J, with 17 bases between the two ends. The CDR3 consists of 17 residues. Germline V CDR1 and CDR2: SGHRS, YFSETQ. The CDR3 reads CASSLFQATNTQETQYI. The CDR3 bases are TGCGCCAGCAGCTTGTTCCAGGCAACGAATACCCAAGAGACCCAGTACATC.

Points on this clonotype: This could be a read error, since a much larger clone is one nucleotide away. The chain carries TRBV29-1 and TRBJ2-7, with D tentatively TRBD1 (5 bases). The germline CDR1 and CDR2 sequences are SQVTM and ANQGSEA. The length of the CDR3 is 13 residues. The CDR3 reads CNVEDWQGDEQYF. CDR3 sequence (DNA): TGCAACGTTGAAGATTGGCAGGGTGACGAGCAGTACTTC.

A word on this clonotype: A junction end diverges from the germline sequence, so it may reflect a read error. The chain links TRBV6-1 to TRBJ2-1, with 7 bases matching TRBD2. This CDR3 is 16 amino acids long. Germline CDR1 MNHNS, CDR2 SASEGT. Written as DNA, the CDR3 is TGTGCCAGTTCAGACCCTAGCGGCAGAGCCTACAATGAACAGTCCTTC. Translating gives CASSDPSGRAYNEQSF.

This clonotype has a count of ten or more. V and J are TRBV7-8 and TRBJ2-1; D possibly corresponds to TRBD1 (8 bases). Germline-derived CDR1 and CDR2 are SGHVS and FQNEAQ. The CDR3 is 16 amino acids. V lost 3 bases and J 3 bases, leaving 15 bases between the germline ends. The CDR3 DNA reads TGTGCCAGCAGCTTTGGGGGGGACAGGCGCTACAATGAGCAGTTCTTC. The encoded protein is CASSFGGDRRYNEQFF.

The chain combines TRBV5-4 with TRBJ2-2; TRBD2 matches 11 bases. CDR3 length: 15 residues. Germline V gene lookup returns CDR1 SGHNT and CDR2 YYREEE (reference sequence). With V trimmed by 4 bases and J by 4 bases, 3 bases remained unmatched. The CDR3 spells CASSRLAGSTGELFF. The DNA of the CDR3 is TGTGCCAGCAGCCGACTAGCGGGGAGCACCGGGGAGCTGTTTTTT.

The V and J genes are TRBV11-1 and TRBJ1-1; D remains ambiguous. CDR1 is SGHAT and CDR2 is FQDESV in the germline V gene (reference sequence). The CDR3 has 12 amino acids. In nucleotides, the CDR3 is TGTACAAGCAGCCCGGACTCCACTGAAGCTTTCTTT. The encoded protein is CTSSPDSTEAFF.

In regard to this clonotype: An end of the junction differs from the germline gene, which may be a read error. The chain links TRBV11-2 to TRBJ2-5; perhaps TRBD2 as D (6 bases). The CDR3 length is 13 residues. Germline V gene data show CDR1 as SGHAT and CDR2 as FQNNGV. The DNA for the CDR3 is TGTGCCTGCAGCTCCAGGCTTGGGGAGGCCCAGTACTTC. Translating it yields CACSSRLGEAQYF.